The 32 T cell receptor beta chains in this list originate from one sample, sequenced in a study of B cell selection in AIRE deficiency. Sorting defined conventional CD4 T cells as CD4+CD127+. Here immunoSEQ multiplex PCR was the method, and the copy in TCRdb shows in-frame clones only, minus some. The sample carries some 22,000 clones, around 96% recorded once. The specimen was CD4+CD127+ conventional T cells sorted from PBMCs. The receptors derive from a human donor in good health.

This clone was picked up a small number of times. The V and J genes are TRBV7-9 and TRBJ1-5; 7 nucleotides line up with TRBD1. This CDR3 is built from 14 residues. Trimming removed 5 bases from V and 2 bases from J; junction bases left unmatched: 3. Per germline, CDR1 SEHNR and CDR2 FQNEAQ (reference sequence). The CDR3 loop is CASSQTGGNQPQHF. The CDR3 DNA sequence: TGTGCCAGCAGCCAAACAGGGGGCAATCAGCCCCAGCATTTT. The whole variable domain, filled in from reference TRBV7-9 and TRBJ1-5, reads DTGVSQNPRHKITKRGQNVTFRCDPISEHNRLYWYRQTLGQGPEFLTYFQNEAQLEKSRLLSDRFSAERPKGSFSTLEIQRTEQGDSAMYLCASSQTGGNQPQHFGDGTRLSIL.

This clone was recorded only once. This chain connects TRBV2 to TRBJ2-4, with 7 bases lining up with TRBD1. The CDR3 runs 14 residues. The V and J ends lost 8 bases and 6 bases, in that order; junction bases with no gene match: 10. Germline V gene data show CDR1 as SNHLY and CDR2 as FYNNEI. This chain's CDR3 is CASSPRWDRNIQYF. In nucleotides, the CDR3 is TGTGCCAGCTCCCCACGGTGGGACAGAAACATTCAGTACTTC. The full variable domain, in which reference TRBV2 and TRBJ2-4 provide the parts outside the CDR3, is EPEVTQTPSHQVTQMGQEVILRCVPISNHLYFYWYRQILGQKVEFLVSFYNNEISEKSEIFDDQFSVERPDGSNFTLKIRSTKLEDSAMYFCASSPRWDRNIQYFGAGTRLSVL.

The rearrangement links TRBV5-1 to TRBJ2-5; possible D gene TRBD1, 5 bases. V lost 0 bases, J lost 4 bases, and 16 bases lay in between. CDR3 size: 16 residues. Germline V gene data show CDR1 as SGHRS and CDR2 as YFSETQ. The CDR3 sequence: CASSLAVWTRGETQYF. The CDR3 coding sequence is TGCGCCAGCAGCTTGGCAGTGTGGACAAGAGGAGAGACCCAGTACTTC.

This chain uses TRBV19 with TRBJ1-2; D is unresolved. The CDR3 loop spans 13 amino acids. Germline CDR1 LNHDA, CDR2 SQIVND (reference sequence). The ends were cut back, 2 bases at V and 0 bases at J, with 4 bases in the middle. The CDR3: CASSILSNYGYTF. CDR3 coding DNA: TGTGCCAGTAGTATACTGTCTAACTATGGCTACACCTTC.

The rearrangement links TRBV18 to TRBJ2-3, with TRBD2 identical over 12 bases. Germline CDR1 reads KGHSH; CDR2 reads LQKENI. The CDR3 totals 16 residues. V shed 5 bases, J shed 5 bases, and the junction held 8 bases outside the gene matches. The CDR3 region is CASSVTSGGPGDTQYF. For the CDR3, the DNA is TGTGCCAGCTCAGTGACTAGCGGGGGCCCCGGAGATACGCAGTATTTT. The complete variable domain, with remaining parts taken from reference TRBV18 and TRBJ2-3, reads NAGVMQNPRHLVRRRGQEARLRCSPMKGHSHVYWYRQLPEEGLKFMVYLQKENIIDESGMPKERFSAEFPKEGPSILRIQQVVRGDSAAYFCASSVTSGGPGDTQYFGPGTRLTVL.

The CDR3 DNA reads as TGCGCCAGCAGTGAAGGGCAAGGGGACGAGCAGTACTTC. Its translation: CASSEGQGDEQYF. The rearrangement joins TRBV10-2 to TRBJ2-7; TRBD1 is a possible D gene (5 bases). The V and J ends lost 3 bases and 5 bases respectively, with 11 bases between them. The germline gives CDR1 WSHSY, CDR2 SAAADI. CDR3 size: 13 residues.

The J gene is TRBJ2-2, the V gene TRBV27; perhaps TRBD1 as D (6 bases). The CDR3 has 16 amino acids. The V gene's germline CDR1 is MNHEY and CDR2 SMNVEV (reference sequence). V lost 7 bases and J 0 bases, leaving 15 bases between the germline ends. This CDR3 is CASTVLGHTNTGELFF. The CDR3 nucleotides read TGTGCCAGCACAGTGCTGGGACATACGAACACCGGGGAGCTGTTTTTT.

The gene calls are TRBV5-1 and TRBJ1-1; no firm D call. There are 14 residues in the CDR3. Germline V lookup: CDR1 SGHRS, CDR2 YFSETQ. V was trimmed by 4 bases and J by 1 base, leaving 11 bases between them. The CDR3: CASSLLPENTEAFF. CDR3 sequence (DNA): TGCGCCAGCAGCCTTCTTCCGGAGAACACTGAAGCTTTCTTT.

This rearrangement joins TRBV7-3 to TRBJ1-2; 7 bases align to TRBD1. The V gene's germline CDR1 is SGHTA and CDR2 FQGTGA. The V and J ends lost 0 bases and 4 bases, in that order; junction bases with no gene match: 2. CDR3 size: 14 residues. The CDR3 is CASSLTGTVYGYTF. The CDR3 nucleotides read TGTGCCAGCAGCTTAACCGGGACAGTCTATGGCTACACCTTC.

V is TRBV9 and J is TRBJ1-3; TRBD1 is a possible D gene (5 bases). V was clipped by 7 bases and J by 2 bases, with 10 bases between them. This CDR3 comprises 13 residues. Germline V gene data show CDR1 as SGDLS and CDR2 as YYNGEE. The DNA of the CDR3 is TGTGCCAGCTCCCAGGGCCCTGGAAACACCATATATTTT. Encoded protein: CASSQGPGNTIYF.

The rearrangement links TRBV5-1 to TRBJ2-1; D possibly corresponds to TRBD2 (7 bases). The CDR3 totals 14 residues. CDR1 and CDR2 from the germline V gene are SGHRS and YFSETQ. V lost 8 bases and J 8 bases, leaving 20 bases between the germline ends. CDR3 coding DNA: TGCGCCAGTACCCATACGGGGGGCGGCTATGAGCAGTTCTTC. This sequence encodes CASTHTGGGYEQFF.

The rearrangement links TRBV5-6 to TRBJ1-1; weak D call: TRBD1 (5 bases). The CDR3 length is 17 residues. The germline V and J ends were trimmed by 0 bases and 0 bases, with 15 bases remaining between them. Germline CDR1 SGHDT, CDR2 YYEEEE. The CDR3 sequence: CASSLVVGDQMNTEAFF. The CDR3 DNA is TGTGCCAGCAGCTTGGTTGTGGGGGACCAAATGAACACTGAAGCTTTCTTT.

The CDR3 sequence: CASSSGAYLNTEAFF. The DNA for the CDR3 is TGTGCCAGCAGCTCCGGTGCGTATTTGAACACTGAAGCTTTCTTT. The rearrangement links TRBV9 to TRBJ1-1; D gene unclear. The V and J ends lost 4 bases and 0 bases respectively, with 13 bases between them. The CDR3 totals 15 residues. Per germline, CDR1 SGDLS and CDR2 YYNGEE.

The chain recombines TRBV4-1 with TRBJ1-5; no clear D gene. Looked up from germline, CDR1 is MGHRA and CDR2 is YSYEKL. V dropped 1 base and J dropped 9 bases, with 10 bases sitting between them. The CDR3 is made up of 13 amino acids. Written as DNA, the CDR3 is TGCGCCAGCAGCCAAGGGGGAAGGGCGCCCCAGCATTTT. Translated, it gives CASSQGGRAPQHF.

This clone was counted once. The chain carries TRBV5-1 and TRBJ1-6; the D is unclear. This CDR3 spans 13 amino acids. Germline loops: CDR1 SGHRS, CDR2 YFSETQ. V lost 3 bases and J lost 7, with 8 bases in between. The CDR3 bases are TGCGCCAGCAGCTCCTCGGAGAATTCACCCCTCCACTTT. Its protein product is CASSSSENSPLHF.

V is TRBV7-2 and J is TRBJ2-2; TRBD1 aligns across 11 bases. Losses at the gene ends were 5 bases for V and 12 bases for J; bases not matched to a gene: 5. Germline CDR1 SGHTA, CDR2 FQGNSA. The length of the CDR3 is 13 residues. DNA of the CDR3: TGTGCCAGCAGCGCGGGGACAGGGGGGCAGCTGTTTTTT. This gives the protein CASSAGTGGQLFF.

This chain connects TRBV10-3 to TRBJ1-6, with D maybe TRBD1 (6 bases). The CDR3 runs to 16 residues. Per the germline V gene, CDR1 is ENHRY and CDR2 is SYGVKD. Trimming stripped 2 bases from V and 4 bases from J, with 12 bases between. CDR3 nucleotide sequence: TGTGCCATCAGTGAGGAGGGGGGGCGATATAATTCACCCCTCCACTTT. Encoded protein: CAISEEGGRYNSPLHF.

This clone appeared a single time. The V and J genes are TRBV7-3 and TRBJ2-5; D is unresolved. V was cut by 2 bases and J by 5 bases, with 9 bases left in between. Germline assignment: CDR1 SGHTA and CDR2 FQGTGA. The CDR3 consists of 13 residues. The CDR3 spells CASSLAWMETQYF. The CDR3 nucleotides read TGTGCCAGCAGCTTAGCTTGGATGGAGACCCAGTACTTC.

The gene calls are TRBV5-1 and TRBJ1-1, with D uncertain. V was cut by 0 bases and J by 4 bases, with 10 bases left in between. CDR1 and CDR2 from the germline V gene are SGHRS and YFSETQ. The CDR3 contains 14 residues. Here the CDR3 reads CASSLVEGVTEAFF. Here the CDR3 DNA reads TGCGCCAGCAGCTTGGTTGAAGGAGTCACTGAAGCTTTCTTT.

The gene calls are TRBV11-3 and TRBJ2-3, with 9 positions matching TRBD1. Trimming at V came to 5 bases and at J to 3 bases, leaving 3 bases not matched to a gene. The germline V gene encodes CDR1 SGHNT and CDR2 YENEEA. The CDR3 is 14 residues long. CDR3 sequence reads: CASSLDRGTDTQYF. The CDR3 bases are TGTGCCAGCAGCCTGGACAGGGGTACAGATACGCAGTATTTT.

The gene calls are TRBV2 and TRBJ2-3; tentatively, D is TRBD2 (5 bases). Germline assignment: CDR1 SNHLY and CDR2 FYNNEI. Trimming took 2 bases from V and 9 from J, leaving 12 bases between them. The CDR3 is 13 residues long. The CDR3 region is CASSESRADTQYF. The CDR3 DNA reads as TGTGCCAGCAGTGAATCCCGAGCGGACACGCAGTATTTT.

The CDR3 region has the DNA TGTGCCAGCAGAGGGGACACTGCTGAAGCTTTCTTT. Protein product: CASRGDTAEAFF. The chain links TRBV2 to TRBJ1-1, with D tentatively TRBD1 (6 bases). The length of the CDR3 is 12 residues. Trimming took off 6 bases at V and 6 bases at J, with 11 bases between the two ends. The V gene's germline CDR1 is SNHLY and CDR2 FYNNEI.

The genes are TRBV27 and TRBJ1-2, with 9 bases identical to TRBD1. V lost 0 bases to trimming and J lost 3 bases; unmatched junction nucleotides: 5. The CDR3 runs to 16 residues. Per the germline V gene, CDR1 is MNHEY and CDR2 is SMNVEV (reference sequence). CDR3 sequence reads: CASSLSRDRAYYGYTF. The CDR3 coding sequence is TGTGCCAGCAGTTTATCGAGGGACAGGGCCTACTATGGCTACACCTTC.

The V gene is TRBV7-2, the J gene TRBJ1-2, with 7 bases that match TRBD1. Germline CDR1 reads SGHTA; CDR2 reads FQGNSA. This CDR3 region has 16 residues. Unmatched junction bases numbered 8, after V lost 4 bases and J lost 0 bases. In nucleotides, the CDR3 is TGTGCCAGCAGCTCACAGGACAGGAAAGCTAACTATGGCTACACCTTC. Encoded protein: CASSSQDRKANYGYTF.

The chain combines TRBV11-1 with TRBJ1-6, with D perhaps matching TRBD1 (6 bases). V lost 5 bases to trimming and J lost 8 bases, with 19 bases between them. CDR3 length equals 16 residues. Germline V gene lookup returns CDR1 SGHAT and CDR2 FQDESV (reference sequence). CDR3 coding DNA: TGTGCCAGCAGCCCGTCGACAGGATTCAAGGATTCACCCCTCCACTTT. Translation: CASSPSTGFKDSPLHF.

This sequence joins TRBV5-1 and TRBJ1-2; D is unresolved. The ends were cut back, 4 bases at V and 3 bases at J, with 16 bases in the middle. The CDR3 loop spans 15 amino acids. From germline, CDR1 is SGHRS and CDR2 YFSETQ. Here the CDR3 DNA reads TGCGCCAGCAGCCTAACGACGACTAACGACTATGGCTACACCTTC. This gives the protein CASSLTTTNDYGYTF.

This chain uses TRBV9 with TRBJ2-2; D unclear. V shed 1 base and J shed 0 bases, with 7 bases lying between them. This CDR3 has 15 amino acids. The germline CDR1 and CDR2 sequences are SGDLS and YYNGEE. The CDR3 reads CASSVRGPNTGELFF. In DNA form, the CDR3 reads TGTGCCAGCAGCGTAAGAGGACCGAACACCGGGGAGCTGTTTTTT.

The gene calls are TRBV6-4 and TRBJ1-3; maybe TRBD1 (6 bases). V gave up 4 bases and J gave up 0 bases, with 13 bases separating them. Germline-derived CDR1 and CDR2 are MRHNA and SNTAGT. This CDR3 is built from 16 residues. CDR3 sequence: CASSVDRSSSGNTIYF. CDR3 coding DNA: TGTGCCAGCAGTGTAGACAGGTCGAGCTCTGGAAACACCATATATTTT.

The CDR3: CASSLNRDESPLHF. For the CDR3, the DNA is TGCGCCAGCAGCTTGAACAGGGATGAATCACCCCTCCACTTT. The chain has TRBV5-1 and TRBJ1-6; TRBD1 might be the D (6 bases). Trimming shortened V by 1 base and J by 10 bases, and 12 bases separated the two germline ends. The germline V gene encodes CDR1 SGHRS and CDR2 YFSETQ. CDR3 length: 14 residues.

V gene TRBV5-4 combines with J gene TRBJ2-3; tentatively, D is TRBD2 (5 bases). The CDR3 runs 15 residues. Germline CDR1 and CDR2: SGHNT and YYREEE (reference sequence). Trimming removed 5 bases at V and 3 bases at J, with 16 bases between. CDR3 protein: CASRFSVKETDTQYF. The CDR3 coding sequence is TGTGCCAGCAGATTTAGCGTAAAGGAAACAGATACGCAGTATTTT.

The CDR3 nucleotides read TGTGCCAGCAGTGAGGGGGACGTTTCATATGGGGCCAACGTCCTGACTTTC. This sequence encodes CASSEGDVSYGANVLTF. V usage is TRBV2 and J usage is TRBJ2-6, with D perhaps matching TRBD1 or TRBD2 (5 bases each). Germline lookup yields CDR1 SNHLY and CDR2 FYNNEI. Trimming shortened V by 3 bases and J by 3 bases, and 15 bases separated the two germline ends. This CDR3 is built from 17 residues.

This clone was observed once. The V gene is TRBV2, the J gene TRBJ1-1; no firm D call. The CDR3 length is 14 residues. Germline loops: CDR1 SNHLY, CDR2 FYNNEI. V gave up 7 bases and J gave up 4 bases, with 16 bases separating them. The CDR3 DNA is TGTGCCAGCACCCGCCCCCAGGCGACCACTGAAGCTTTCTTT. Translated: CASTRPQATTEAFF.